These 23 T cell receptor beta chains came from one sample sequenced in a study of T cell changes during pregnancy in multiple sclerosis. Sequencing was performed with immunoSEQ multiplex PCR; in TCRdb, only in-frame clones are kept and a portion is missing. This table holds 40,000 or so clones, more than 75% found once. The material was CD8+ T cells from peripheral blood mononuclear cells, obtained in the third trimester of pregnancy. The receptors derive from a female donor with multiple sclerosis, enrolled in a pregnancy study.

The chain joins TRBV5-5 to TRBJ1-5; D not certain. The V gene lost 0 bases and the J gene lost 5 bases, with 12 bases spanning the gap. The germline V gene has CDR1 SGHKS and CDR2 YYEKEE (reference sequence). The CDR3 covers 15 residues. The CDR3 is CASSLGLGRDQPQHF. CDR3 sequence (DNA): TGTGCCAGCAGCTTGGGATTAGGGCGGGATCAGCCCCAGCATTTT.

This clone has a handful of counts. This chain links TRBV6-4 with TRBJ2-2; possible D gene TRBD2, 7 bases. The V and J ends lost 3 bases and 9 bases respectively, with 14 bases between them. The germline CDR1 and CDR2 sequences are MRHNA and SNTAGT. There are 14 residues in the CDR3. Here the CDR3 reads CASSEEAGARELFF. For the CDR3, the DNA is TGTGCCAGCAGTGAAGAGGCGGGGGCGAGGGAGCTGTTTTTT.

The rearrangement uses TRBV11-2 and TRBJ2-4, with D perhaps TRBD2 (6 bases). V lost 3 bases and J lost 0, with 15 bases in between. This CDR3 region has 17 residues. Germline V gives CDR1 SGHAT, CDR2 FQNNGV. DNA for the CDR3: TGTGCCAGCAGCTTCGGGACGGGAGATTTAGCCAAAAACATTCAGTACTTC. It encodes CASSFGTGDLAKNIQYF. The full variable domain, in which reference TRBV11-2 and TRBJ2-4 provide the parts outside the CDR3, is EAGVAQSPRYKIIEKRQSVAFWCNPISGHATLYWYQQILGQGPKLLIQFQNNGVVDDSQLPKDRFSAERLKGVDSTLKIQPAKLEDSAVYLCASSFGTGDLAKNIQYFGAGTRLSVL.

The chain couples TRBV6-1 to TRBJ1-6, with 7 bases fitting TRBD1. Germline trimming cut 10 bases from V and 9 bases from J; bases unmatched to any gene: 9. This CDR3 contains 13 residues. Germline V CDR1 and CDR2: MNHNS, SASEGT. This CDR3 reads CAIRQGEGSPLHF. The DNA for the CDR3 is TGTGCCATCCGGCAGGGGGAAGGTTCACCCCTCCACTTT.

CDR3 DNA sequence: TGTGCCAGTAGTCATGGCCCGGGGGGAGGAATAGGCTACACCTTC. Translating it yields CASSHGPGGGIGYTF. The V call is TRBV19, the J call TRBJ1-2; maybe TRBD1 (5 bases). The germline CDR1 and CDR2 sequences are LNHDA and SQIVND (reference sequence). Deletions cut 5 bases from V and 8 bases from J, with 21 bases between. This CDR3 has 15 amino acids.

The chain has TRBV19 and TRBJ1-1; 7 nucleotides match TRBD1. From germline, CDR1 is LNHDA and CDR2 SQIVND (reference sequence). The CDR3 runs to 16 residues. Germline trimming cut 3 bases from V and 0 bases from J; bases unmatched to any gene: 7. DNA for the CDR3: TGTGCCAGTAGTATGCTATGGGGACAGATGAACACTGAAGCTTTCTTT. Amino acids: CASSMLWGQMNTEAFF.

The chain joins TRBV5-6 to TRBJ1-2; TRBD1 might be the D (5 bases). Germline CDR1 SGHDT, CDR2 YYEEEE. The CDR3 has 14 amino acids. Deletions cut 2 bases from V and 7 bases from J, with 15 bases between. CDR3 nucleotides: TGTGCCAGCAGCTTAAGGCGGGGCCGGATTGGCTACACCTTC. Protein sequence: CASSLRRGRIGYTF.

The chain uses TRBV6-5 and TRBJ1-2; 8 bases map to TRBD1. The CDR3 runs to 13 residues. The V gene end was trimmed by 4 bases and the J gene end by 4 bases; junction bases not matched to a gene: 2. Per germline, CDR1 MNHEY and CDR2 SVGAGI. This CDR3 is CASSSGGGYGYTF. The CDR3 DNA is TGTGCCAGCAGTTCAGGGGGCGGCTATGGCTACACCTTC.

The V and J genes are TRBV6-5 and TRBJ1-1; TRBD1 aligns across 8 bases. The CDR3 loop spans 15 amino acids. Trimming took 4 bases from V and 1 from J; bases not matched to a gene: 5. Germline V lookup: CDR1 MNHEY, CDR2 SVGAGI. Written as DNA, the CDR3 is TGTGCCAGCAGTTCCCCACAGGGGGGGAACACTGAAGCTTTCTTT. This sequence encodes CASSSPQGGNTEAFF.

The J gene is TRBJ1-2, the V gene TRBV5-5; a possible D gene is TRBD1 (6 bases). Germline CDR1 reads SGHKS; CDR2 reads YYEKEE (reference sequence). The length of the CDR3 is 16 residues. V lost 0 bases and J 2 bases, leaving 14 bases between the germline ends. The CDR3 loop is CASSLGSGTLNYGYTF. DNA for the CDR3: TGTGCCAGCAGCTTGGGGTCCGGGACACTAAACTATGGCTACACCTTC.

The chain employs TRBV7-9 and TRBJ2-7; 8 bases are shared with TRBD2. Germline V CDR1 and CDR2: SEHNR, FQNEAQ (reference sequence). The V segment lost 3 bases and the J segment 2 bases; nucleotides outside the gene matches: 3. The CDR3 loop spans 14 amino acids. The CDR3 DNA sequence: TGTGCCAGCAGCTTGGGACTAGTGACCTACGAGCAGTACTTC. Its translation is CASSLGLVTYEQYF. The entire variable domain, with the rest obtained from reference TRBV7-9 and TRBJ2-7, is as follows: DTGVSQNPRHKITKRGQNVTFRCDPISEHNRLYWYRQTLGQGPEFLTYFQNEAQLEKSRLLSDRFSAERPKGSFSTLEIQRTEQGDSAMYLCASSLGLVTYEQYFGPGTRLTVT.

The chain combines TRBV14 with TRBJ2-1, with TRBD1 identical over 7 bases. The CDR3 has 19 residues. Germline CDR1 reads SGHDN; CDR2 reads FVKESK. The V and J ends lost 3 bases and 0 bases, in that order; junction bases with no gene match: 14. The CDR3 DNA is TGTGCCAGCAGCCATGATCAGGGGACAGATAAGGACTCCTACAATGAGCAGTTCTTC. It yields the protein CASSHDQGTDKDSYNEQFF.

This clone is a singleton in its sample. This rearrangement joins TRBV2 to TRBJ2-3; the match to TRBD2 covers 8 bases. The CDR3 length is 15 residues. The V gene end was trimmed by 7 bases and the J gene end by 5 bases; junction bases not matched to a gene: 11. CDR1 and CDR2 (germline): SNHLY, FYNNEI. DNA of the CDR3: TGTGCCAGCATCGAGGTGAACGGGGGGGGAGATACGCAGTATTTT. Protein product: CASIEVNGGGDTQYF.

The chain links TRBV6-6 to TRBJ2-5, with 7 bases matching TRBD1. Germline CDR1 MNHNY, CDR2 SVGAGI (reference sequence). The CDR3 is made up of 13 amino acids. V lost 2 bases and J lost 4; bases outside the gene matches: 1. CDR3: CASSYRGRETQYF. The CDR3 DNA is TGTGCCAGCAGTTACAGGGGGCGAGAGACCCAGTACTTC.

The chain carries TRBV7-2 and TRBJ2-7, with TRBD2 matching over 11 bases. The V gene end was trimmed by 1 base and the J gene end by 5 bases; junction bases not matched to a gene: 10. Germline CDR1 SGHTA, CDR2 FQGNSA. This CDR3 has 17 amino acids. The CDR3 loop reads CASSLGTSGSGVNEQYF. CDR3 DNA sequence: TGTGCCAGCAGCTTAGGGACTAGCGGGTCGGGTGTCAACGAGCAGTACTTC.

This clone has only one observation. The rearrangement uses TRBV27 and TRBJ1-1; TRBD1 aligns across 9 bases. The germline CDR1 and CDR2 sequences are MNHEY and SMNVEV (reference sequence). V was clipped by 6 bases and J by 1 base; unmatched bases: 12. This CDR3 has 17 amino acids. This CDR3 reads CASSDRGIFYGNTEAFF. The CDR3 coding sequence is TGTGCCAGCAGCGACAGGGGGATATTTTATGGGAACACTGAAGCTTTCTTT.

The chain recombines TRBV29-1 with TRBJ1-2; no definite D call. V gave up 6 bases and J gave up 5 bases, with 16 bases separating them. Germline values: CDR1 SQVTM, CDR2 ANQGSEA. The CDR3 extends over 13 amino acids. The chain's CDR3 is CSVIGLGAYGYTF. CDR3 bases: TGCAGCGTCATAGGCCTAGGTGCTTATGGCTACACCTTC.

The V call is TRBV27, the J call TRBJ2-2, with 10 bases identical to TRBD1. The CDR3 runs to 19 residues. Germline CDR1 and CDR2: MNHEY and SMNVEV (reference sequence). The J segment lost 3 bases and the V segment lost 4 bases, leaving 14 bases of the junction unmatched. The CDR3 DNA reads TGTGCCAGCAGTTCCTTGTCGGGACAGGGGTTATATTACACCGGGGAGCTGTTTTTT. Residues: CASSSLSGQGLYYTGELFF.

The count of this clone is one. The sample contains more than one DNA sequence encoding this CDR3. J is TRBJ2-7 and V is TRBV6-5; D not resolved. The V end was cut by 2 bases, the J end by 0 bases, with 8 bases between. Germline assignment: CDR1 MNHEY and CDR2 SVGAGI. The CDR3 is 14 amino acids. The CDR3 loop is CASSYAGSSYEQYF. Here the CDR3 DNA reads TGTGCCAGCAGTTACGCAGGAAGCTCCTACGAGCAGTACTTC.

The chain has TRBV30 and TRBJ1-1; D remains unclear. Trimming shortened V by 2 bases and J by 1 base, and 11 bases separated the two germline ends. The germline gives CDR1 GTSNPN, CDR2 SVGIG (reference sequence). The length of the CDR3 is 14 residues. The CDR3 sequence: CAWSLEAPNTEAFF. The CDR3 DNA follows: TGTGCCTGGAGTCTAGAGGCCCCGAACACTGAAGCTTTCTTT. The variable domain in full, completed from reference TRBV30 and TRBJ1-1, reads SQTIHQWPATLVQPVGSPLSLECTVEGTSNPNLYWYRQAAGRGLQLLFYSVGIGQISSEVPQNLSASRPQDRQFILSSKKLLLSDSGFYLCAWSLEAPNTEAFFGQGTRLTVV.

This sequence joins TRBV14 and TRBJ1-2, with TRBD1 identical over 10 bases. The V segment lost 3 bases and the J segment 3 bases; nucleotides outside the gene matches: 7. Germline CDR1 reads SGHDN; CDR2 reads FVKESK. The CDR3 sequence is 16 residues long. The CDR3 is CASSHLWTGGDYGYTF. The DNA for the CDR3 is TGTGCCAGCAGCCACCTATGGACAGGGGGAGACTATGGCTACACCTTC.

The J gene is TRBJ2-7, the V gene TRBV21-1; TRBD2 reflects the table's D call only, with no check against the DNA. TRBV21-1 is a known pseudogene. The CDR3 extends over 13 amino acids. CDR3 in DNA: TGTGCCAGCAGCGACGGGTGCTCCTACGAGCAGTACTTC. Translating it yields CASSDGCSYEQYF.

The J gene is TRBJ2-3, the V gene TRBV20-1; D unclear. Trimming took 2 bases from V and 4 from J, leaving 4 bases between them. CDR3 length equals 11 residues. CDR1 DFQATT and CDR2 SNEGSKA come from the germline V gene (reference sequence). CDR3 coding DNA: TGCAGTGCTAGACCGGCAGATACGCAGTATTTT. Protein: CSARPADTQYF.